Below are 5 T cell receptor beta chains sequenced from a single sample in a study of shared clonotypes between healthy human individuals. Clones were read by immunoSEQ multiplex PCR, and TCRdb kept only the in-frame ones, dropping some. This sample carries about 480,000 clones, around 79% of them seen once, and the ten largest clones take approximately 13%. Source material: PBMCs. The origin of the receptors is a middle-aged woman in good health. Some clones in this sample may be carry-over from other donors' samples.

For the CDR3, the DNA is TGTGCCAGCAGCTCCGGGACAGGGAGCTCCTACGAGCAGTACTTC. Encoded protein: CASSSGTGSSYEQYF. The chain has TRBV7-8 and TRBJ2-7; 9 bases match TRBD1. Germline V gives CDR1 SGHVS, CDR2 FQNEAQ. The V and J ends lost 4 bases and 0 bases, in that order; junction bases with no gene match: 4. CDR3 size: 15 residues.

The chain employs TRBV27 and TRBJ2-7, with unresolved D. There are 18 residues in the CDR3. Germline CDR1 reads MNHEY; CDR2 reads SMNVEV (reference sequence). V was cut by 5 bases and J by 3 bases, with 26 bases left in between. The CDR3 nucleotides are TGTGCCAGCAGTCCCCGGACGGGTCTCGGCGGTCTCAGCTACGAGCAGTACTTC. Translating gives CASSPRTGLGGLSYEQYF.

The chain carries TRBV11-3 and TRBJ2-1, with TRBD2 matching 11 bases. CDR3 length: 17 residues. Trimming took 0 bases from V and 4 from J; bases not matched to a gene: 5. CDR1 is SGHNT and CDR2 is YENEEA in the germline V gene. CDR3 sequence: CASSLDSTSGSYNEQFF. The CDR3 region has the DNA TGTGCCAGCAGCTTAGATAGCACTAGCGGGAGTTACAATGAGCAGTTCTTC.

The rearrangement links TRBV6-1 to TRBJ2-2, with 8 bases lining up with TRBD2. The ends lost 8 bases at V and 0 bases at J; junction bases unmatched: 5. Germline V gene data show CDR1 as MNHNS and CDR2 as SASEGT. The CDR3 runs 15 residues. The CDR3 DNA reads as TGTGCCAGCTTTAGCGGGAACGCGAACACCGGGGAGCTGTTTTTT. Translation: CASFSGNANTGELFF.

The CDR3 bases are TGCGCCAGCAGCTTTTCCGGGACGAGCGACGAGCAGTACTTC. This gives the protein CASSFSGTSDEQYF. This rearrangement joins TRBV5-1 to TRBJ2-7, with D perhaps given as TRBD1 or TRBD2 (5 bases each). The V end was cut by 2 bases, the J end by 5 bases, with 14 bases between. The CDR3 totals 14 residues. CDR1 is SGHRS and CDR2 is YFSETQ in the germline V gene.